One and the same sample provided the 29 T cell receptor beta chains below, sequenced in a study of cytomegalovirus exposure and HLA in healthy donors. Measured with immunoSEQ multiplex PCR; TCRdb has only the in-frame clones, and not every one. The sample lists some 140,000 clones, about 86% occurring once. Material: PBMCs. The receptors were sampled from a human donor in good health.

J is TRBJ2-3 and V is TRBV20-1; D not resolved. The CDR3 is made up of 11 amino acids. With 6 bases removed from V and 4 bases from J, the gap between germline ends came to 8 bases. CDR1 is DFQATT, CDR2 SNEGSKA, per germline (reference sequence). The CDR3 loop reads CSADNSDTQYF. CDR3 DNA sequence: TGCAGTGCCGACAATTCAGATACGCAGTATTTT.

In the case of this clone: Sequence at one end of the junction differs from germline and may be a read error. The rearrangement uses TRBV7-7 and TRBJ2-2; D is unclear. CDR1 is SSHAT and CDR2 is FNYEAQ in the germline V gene (reference sequence). The CDR3 is 13 amino acids. The CDR3 coding sequence is TGTGCTAGCAGCCATACAAACACCGGGGAGCTGTTTTTT. Protein product: CASSHTNTGELFF.

Details on this clone: The same CDR3 can be traced to other DNA sequences in this sample. The chain combines TRBV5-1 with TRBJ1-5, with TRBD1 matching 9 bases. V trimming: 0 bases; J trimming: 7 bases; junction bases outside the gene matches: 2. Germline V gives CDR1 SGHRS, CDR2 YFSETQ. This CDR3 has 14 amino acids. This CDR3 reads CASSLGTGVQPQHF. As DNA, the CDR3 is TGCGCCAGCAGCTTGGGGACAGGGGTGCAGCCCCAGCATTTT.

This rearrangement joins TRBV9 to TRBJ1-3; maybe TRBD1 (5 bases). Germline V gene data show CDR1 as SGDLS and CDR2 as YYNGEE. This CDR3 is 14 amino acids long. The V end lost 7 bases, the J end lost 8 bases, and 19 bases lay between the germline ends. The CDR3 DNA follows: TGTGCCAGCGGGGGGAGCAGGGAAAGTCACACCATATATTTT. This gives the protein CASGGSRESHTIYF.

The J gene is TRBJ2-2, the V gene TRBV13; 9 bases map to TRBD2. V lost 4 bases and J lost 0; bases outside the gene matches: 12. The CDR3 sequence is 19 residues long. Germline assignment: CDR1 PRHDT and CDR2 FYEKMQ (reference sequence). The CDR3 loop is CASSSTSGSDRANTGELFF. CDR3 DNA: TGTGCCAGCAGCTCGACTAGCGGATCGGATAGGGCGAACACCGGGGAGCTGTTTTTT.

The genes are TRBV5-5 and TRBJ1-5, with D uncertain. The CDR3 is 13 residues long. Germline CDR1 and CDR2: SGHKS and YYEKEE (reference sequence). Trimming cost V 0 bases and J 5 bases, with 6 bases left between them. CDR3 DNA: TGTGCCAGCAGCTTGGATAATTATCAGCCCCAGCATTTT. Its translation is CASSLDNYQPQHF.

The J gene is TRBJ1-1, the V gene TRBV5-4; possibly TRBD1 for D (6 bases). The CDR3 spans 13 residues. Germline CDR1 and CDR2: SGHNT and YYREEE (reference sequence). V was clipped by 1 base and J by 3 bases, with 7 bases between them. The CDR3 reads CASSLRGYTEAFF. The CDR3 DNA is TGTGCCAGCAGCTTGAGGGGGTACACTGAAGCTTTCTTT.

The gene calls are TRBV28 and TRBJ1-1; D remains ambiguous. CDR1 MDHEN and CDR2 SYDVKM come from the germline V gene. CDR3 size: 19 residues. The V end was cut by 1 base, the J end by 11 bases, with 32 bases between. The CDR3 here is CASSLYALGSAPGGGEAFF. CDR3 sequence (DNA): TGTGCCAGCAGTTTATACGCTCTTGGTTCAGCCCCAGGAGGCGGAGAGGCTTTCTTT.

The chain has TRBV2 and TRBJ2-1; the D gene is possibly TRBD1 (5 bases). The CDR3 has 15 residues. The V gene lost 6 bases and the J gene lost 11 bases, with 23 bases spanning the gap. The germline V gene encodes CDR1 SNHLY and CDR2 FYNNEI. CDR3 in DNA: TGTGCCAGCAGCCCCGCCTGGACAACCCATCATCAGCAGTTCTTC. This translates into CASSPAWTTHHQQFF. Full variable domain (outside the CDR3, taken from reference TRBV2 and TRBJ2-1): EPEVTQTPSHQVTQMGQEVILRCVPISNHLYFYWYRQILGQKVEFLVSFYNNEISEKSEIFDDQFSVERPDGSNFTLKIRSTKLEDSAMYFCASSPAWTTHHQQFFGPGTRLTVL.

The V call is TRBV6-6, the J call TRBJ1-1; the D gene is possibly TRBD1 (5 bases). The ends were cut back, 0 bases at V and 7 bases at J, with 9 bases in the middle. The CDR3 is made up of 13 amino acids. Germline CDR1 MNHNY, CDR2 SVGAGI (reference sequence). The CDR3 reads CASSYSKQDEAFF. The DNA for the CDR3 is TGTGCCAGCAGTTACTCGAAACAGGATGAAGCTTTCTTT.

The chain employs TRBV23-1 and TRBJ2-7; D may be TRBD1 (5 bases). TRBV23-1 is reported as an ORF; its role is uncertain. V was clipped by 6 bases and J by 2 bases, with 26 bases between them. CDR3 length: 18 amino acids. In DNA form, the CDR3 reads TGCGCCAGCAGCCCAATACCAGGCAGGGTCTTCTTTGCCTACGAGCAGTACTTC. Protein: CASSPIPGRVFFAYEQYF.

The chain recombines TRBV7-2 with TRBJ2-1; maybe TRBD1 (5 bases). Germline V gives CDR1 SGHTA, CDR2 FQGNSA. CDR3 size: 12 residues. Trimming pared 1 base from V and 8 bases from J, leaving 6 bases between. CDR3 protein: CASSLGGYEQFF. Here the CDR3 DNA reads TGTGCCAGCAGCTTAGGGGGCTATGAGCAGTTCTTC.

This clone was seen more than once but under ten times. V and J are TRBV6-4 and TRBJ1-6; 8 bases map to TRBD1. The CDR3 contains 15 residues. J gave up 6 bases and V 6 bases, and 7 bases lay outside the gene matches. Germline V gives CDR1 MRHNA, CDR2 SNTAGT. The CDR3 loop reads CASRVQGDSNSPLHF. The CDR3 DNA reads TGTGCCAGCAGGGTACAGGGGGACAGTAATTCACCCCTCCACTTT.

The chain carries TRBV5-1 and TRBJ2-1; no firm D call. Germline V gene sequence: CDR1 SGHRS, CDR2 YFSETQ. The CDR3 covers 15 residues. The V end lost 2 bases, the J end lost 0 bases, and 9 bases lay between the germline ends. In nucleotides, the CDR3 is TGCGCCAGCAGCTTCGAGTCTATCTCCTACAATGAGCAGTTCTTC. Protein: CASSFESISYNEQFF.

The rearrangement links TRBV6-1 to TRBJ1-5; a possible D gene is TRBD1 (6 bases). The CDR3 has 18 residues. Trimming left V 2 bases short and J 2 bases short, with 19 bases between. Germline V lookup: CDR1 MNHNS, CDR2 SASEGT. CDR3 region: CASSETGTRGRGNQPQHF. The CDR3 coding sequence is TGTGCCAGCAGTGAAACCGGGACAAGGGGTCGGGGCAATCAGCCCCAGCATTTT.

In nucleotides, the CDR3 is TGTGCCAGCAGCTTGAGGGGGCTAGTCTACAATGAGCAGTTCTTC. Its protein product is CASSLRGLVYNEQFF. V gene TRBV5-4 combines with J gene TRBJ2-1; 7 positions agree with TRBD1. This CDR3 has 15 amino acids. In germline, CDR1 is SGHNT, CDR2 YYREEE (reference sequence). The trim removed 1 base at V and 3 bases at J, leaving 4 bases unmatched.

The J gene is TRBJ1-1, the V gene TRBV11-2, with a possible D match to TRBD1 (5 bases). CDR3 length: 15 residues. Trimming shortened V by 5 bases and J by 6 bases, and 19 bases separated the two germline ends. Germline values: CDR1 SGHAT, CDR2 FQNNGV. The CDR3 sequence is CASSPVWGSYPEAFF. The CDR3 region has the DNA TGTGCCAGCAGCCCAGTATGGGGCAGCTACCCTGAAGCTTTCTTT.

This chain uses TRBV30 with TRBJ2-3; D gene uncertain. With 2 bases removed from V and 5 bases from J, the gap between germline ends came to 8 bases. The CDR3 is 12 residues long. Germline values: CDR1 GTSNPN, CDR2 SVGIG (reference sequence). Written as DNA, the CDR3 is TGTGCCTGGAGTTTTACGGTAGATACGCAGTATTTT. This codes for CAWSFTVDTQYF.

The V call is TRBV5-1, the J call TRBJ2-7, with TRBD2 matching 10 bases. Germline values: CDR1 SGHRS, CDR2 YFSETQ. V shed 3 bases and J 2 bases; nucleotides not matched to a gene: 8. The CDR3 contains 16 residues. The CDR3 nucleotides are TGCGCCAGCAGCTCTCTACTAGCGGGAAACCCCTACGAGCAGTACTTC. This codes for CASSSLLAGNPYEQYF. The full variable domain, with the rest looked up from reference TRBV5-1 and TRBJ2-7, is KAGVTQTPRYLIKTRGQQVTLSCSPISGHRSVSWYQQTPGQGLQFLFEYFSETQRNKGNFPGRFSGRQFSNSRSEMNVSTLELGDSALYLCASSSLLAGNPYEQYFGPGTRLTVT.

This rearrangement joins TRBV14 to TRBJ2-1, with a possible D match to TRBD1 (5 bases). The V end lost 5 bases, the J end lost 6 bases, and 14 bases lay between the germline ends. Germline V gene sequence: CDR1 SGHDN, CDR2 FVKESK. CDR3 length: 14 amino acids. The CDR3, as DNA: TGTGCCAGCAGCAAACGATCAAGGGGCAATGAGCAGTTCTTC. Translation: CASSKRSRGNEQFF.

DNA for the CDR3: TGCGCCAGCAGCTTCTCGGGACATCTGAACACTGAAGCTTTCTTT. This gives the protein CASSFSGHLNTEAFF. The rearrangement links TRBV5-1 to TRBJ1-1, with D tentatively TRBD1 (6 bases). The CDR3 extends over 15 amino acids. V lost 2 bases and J lost 0, with 11 bases in between. Per the germline V gene, CDR1 is SGHRS and CDR2 is YFSETQ.

This chain connects TRBV30 to TRBJ1-1; D is perhaps TRBD1 (5 bases). CDR1 and CDR2 (germline): GTSNPN, SVGIG (reference sequence). The CDR3 loop spans 13 amino acids. The V end lost 2 bases, the J end lost 3 bases, and 10 bases lay between the germline ends. The CDR3 protein is CAWSRGQDTEAFF. CDR3 in DNA: TGTGCCTGGAGTAGGGGCCAAGACACTGAAGCTTTCTTT.

This clone was observed once. J is TRBJ2-7 and V is TRBV5-5; unclear D gene. Germline CDR1 reads SGHKS; CDR2 reads YYEKEE (reference sequence). V lost 0 bases and J 6 bases, leaving 7 bases between the germline ends. The CDR3 contains 12 residues. The DNA for the CDR3 is TGTGCCAGCAGCTTGGAAGCTGGCGAGCAGTACTTC. It specifies CASSLEAGEQYF.

This rearrangement joins TRBV5-1 to TRBJ2-3; the match to TRBD1 covers 9 bases. The CDR3 has 15 amino acids. The germline gives CDR1 SGHRS, CDR2 YFSETQ. The junction had 3 bases not matched to a gene; V was cut back by 0 bases and J by 4 bases. The chain's CDR3 is CASSLEGQGADTQYF. The CDR3 bases are TGCGCCAGCAGCTTGGAGGGACAGGGTGCAGATACGCAGTATTTT.

This chain connects TRBV28 to TRBJ2-7; 8 nucleotides line up with TRBD2. Per the germline V gene, CDR1 is MDHEN and CDR2 is SYDVKM. This CDR3 has 17 residues. J lost 3 bases, V lost 2 bases, and 12 bases had no gene match. The chain's CDR3 is CASSLKAAGGGRYEQYF. In nucleotides, the CDR3 is TGTGCCAGCAGTTTAAAGGCGGCGGGAGGCGGGCGCTACGAGCAGTACTTC.

The V gene is TRBV29-1, the J gene TRBJ1-2; D gene uncertain. The CDR3 has 13 residues. CDR1 is SQVTM, CDR2 ANQGSEA, per germline. Trimming removed 4 bases from V and 0 bases from J, with 9 bases in between. The CDR3 DNA sequence: TGCAGCGTTGTTGGCGGAGCTAACTATGGCTACACCTTC. Amino acid sequence: CSVVGGANYGYTF.

This chain uses TRBV6-5 with TRBJ2-7; 9 bases match TRBD1. This CDR3 spans 15 amino acids. V shed 5 bases and J 4 bases; nucleotides not matched to a gene: 9. CDR1 is MNHEY and CDR2 is SVGAGI in the germline V gene. This CDR3 reads CASSLPGQGIYEQYF. The CDR3 nucleotides read TGTGCCAGCAGTCTACCGGGACAGGGAATATACGAGCAGTACTTC.

This chain uses TRBV5-6 with TRBJ2-4; TRBD1 might be the D (5 bases). Germline V lookup: CDR1 SGHDT, CDR2 YYEEEE. The CDR3 extends over 15 amino acids. V dropped 6 bases and J dropped 6 bases, with 19 bases sitting between them. CDR3 coding DNA: TGTGCCAGCAACCTCTTGGCCCAGGGAAGAAACATTCAGTACTTC. Translated, it gives CASNLLAQGRNIQYF.

V gene TRBV19 combines with J gene TRBJ1-1; D uncertain. Per the germline V gene, CDR1 is LNHDA and CDR2 is SQIVND (reference sequence). The germline V and J ends were trimmed by 5 bases and 2 bases, with 9 bases remaining between them. This CDR3 has 13 residues. CDR3 sequence reads: CASSHRENTEAFF. The CDR3 coding sequence is TGTGCCAGTAGTCACCGGGAAAACACTGAAGCTTTCTTT.